The sequence of this TCR beta chain was determined in a study of T cell changes during pregnancy in multiple sclerosis. V lost 3 bases and J lost 6; bases outside the gene matches: 4. Germline CDR1 reads SEHNR; CDR2 reads FQNEAQ (reference sequence). The CDR3 sequence is 13 residues long. Clones were sequenced by immunoSEQ multiplex PCR, and TCRdb holds only the in-frame ones, with some missing. The table records more than 95,000 clones, 90% to 95% of them present only once. The source of this sequence is a female donor with multiple sclerosis, enrolled in a pregnancy study. The sample in question was peripheral blood, obtained after pregnancy. V gene TRBV7-9 combines with J gene TRBJ2-7, with 8 bases that match TRBD1. The DNA for the CDR3 is TGTGCCAGCAGCTTGGACAGGGCTGGCGAGCAGTACTTC. Amino acid sequence: CASSLDRAGEQYF.